Below, 20 T cell receptor beta chains from the same sample are listed, as sequenced in a study of a mutant IDH1 vaccine in newly diagnosed glioma. Which antigens these TCRs recognize remains unknown. This sample's time point: week 47, end of study. Each dose of the vaccine consisted of 300 ug of mutant IDH1 20-mer peptide, with topical imiquimod. Method: immunoSEQ multiplex PCR; TCRdb's copy keeps in-frame clones and lacks some. The table lists around 84,000 clones, roughly four fifths of them singletons. The sequenced sample was PBMCs, obtained from a glioma patient whose treatment included an IDH1 peptide vaccine. The receptors come from a man aged 40-49 years with glioma.

The chain joins TRBV27 to TRBJ1-2, with 9 bases lining up with TRBD1. This CDR3 is built from 15 residues. V trimming: 5 bases; J trimming: 5 bases; junction bases outside the gene matches: 9. Germline V CDR1 and CDR2: MNHEY, SMNVEV (reference sequence). The CDR3 reads CASSPYRGLRYGYTF. The CDR3 DNA is TGTGCCAGCAGTCCGTACAGGGGGCTGAGGTATGGCTACACCTTC.

V gene TRBV6-5 combines with J gene TRBJ2-5; the match to TRBD2 covers 9 bases. The germline V gene encodes CDR1 MNHEY and CDR2 SVGAGI. The CDR3 loop spans 14 amino acids. V was pared by 5 bases and J by 5 bases, with 6 bases of the junction left unmatched. This chain's CDR3 is CASSREGLAETQYF. The CDR3 nucleotides read TGTGCCAGCAGTAGAGAGGGACTAGCTGAGACCCAGTACTTC.

This clone was observed a single time. The genes are TRBV5-1 and TRBJ1-2; 7 bases line up with TRBD1. The CDR3 has 15 amino acids. Germline CDR1 and CDR2: SGHRS and YFSETQ. V shed 0 bases and J 2 bases; nucleotides not matched to a gene: 4. The CDR3 spells CASSLEGAKNYGYTF. In DNA form, the CDR3 reads TGCGCCAGCAGCTTGGAGGGGGCTAAAAACTATGGCTACACCTTC.

This clone occurred once. The chain uses TRBV10-1 and TRBJ1-4; D possibly corresponds to TRBD1 (5 bases). The germline CDR1 and CDR2 sequences are WNHNN and SYGVQD (reference sequence). The V gene lost 4 bases and the J gene lost 7 bases, with 10 bases spanning the gap. This CDR3 comprises 13 residues. The CDR3 reads CASSGGAGEKLFF. In DNA, the CDR3 is TGCGCCAGCAGTGGAGGGGCGGGTGAAAAACTGTTTTTT.

The gene calls are TRBV28 and TRBJ2-1; 10 positions match TRBD2. The germline V gene encodes CDR1 MDHEN and CDR2 SYDVKM. The CDR3 runs 14 residues. Trimming took 8 bases from V and 6 from J; bases not matched to a gene: 7. The DNA for the CDR3 is TGTGCCAGCCGTAGCGGGAGGTCCCTCAATGAGCAGTTCTTC. This codes for CASRSGRSLNEQFF.

V and J are TRBV29-1 and TRBJ2-7, with D perhaps given as TRBD1 or TRBD2 (5 bases each). Trimming removed 1 base from V and 4 bases from J, with 8 bases in between. Germline V gives CDR1 SQVTM, CDR2 ANQGSEA. The CDR3 length is 12 residues. In nucleotides, the CDR3 is TGCAGCGTTGAAGTGGGACGTTACGAGCAGTACTTC. Translation gives CSVEVGRYEQYF.

This clone appeared a single time. This rearrangement joins TRBV5-1 to TRBJ2-1, with 10 nucleotides matching TRBD2. The CDR3 totals 17 residues. Germline trimming cut 4 bases from V and 8 bases from J; bases unmatched to any gene: 15. Germline lookup yields CDR1 SGHRS and CDR2 YFSETQ. This CDR3 reads CASSSRSGRAYGDEQFF. The CDR3 region has the DNA TGCGCCAGCAGCAGTAGAAGCGGGAGGGCCTATGGAGATGAGCAGTTCTTC.

The rearrangement links TRBV7-6 to TRBJ2-7; TRBD2 matches 8 bases. CDR1 and CDR2 from the germline V gene are SGHVS and FNYEAQ. V lost 5 bases to trimming and J lost 3 bases; unmatched junction nucleotides: 3. The CDR3 has 13 residues. The CDR3 nucleotides read TGTGCCAGCAGCCCGAGCGGGAGCTACGAGCAGTACTTC. Amino acids: CASSPSGSYEQYF.

The J gene is TRBJ2-7, the V gene TRBV10-1, with D perhaps TRBD1 (5 bases). CDR3 length: 16 residues. In germline, CDR1 is WNHNN, CDR2 SYGVQD (reference sequence). The V and J ends lost 0 bases and 6 bases respectively, with 18 bases between them. The CDR3 DNA is TGCGCCAGCAGTGAGTCGACGGGCAGGGAAGTTTCCGAGCAGTACTTC. It is translated as CASSESTGREVSEQYF.

The sample holds a few counts of this clone. V gene TRBV4-2 combines with J gene TRBJ1-4; 9 nucleotides agree with TRBD1. V was pared by 4 bases and J by 7 bases, with 1 base of the junction left unmatched. CDR1 is LGHNA, CDR2 YNFKEQ, per germline. The CDR3 extends over 13 amino acids. The CDR3 region has the DNA TGTGCCAGCAGCCGGGGACAGGGTGAAAAACTGTTTTTT. It translates to CASSRGQGEKLFF.

The chain's CDR3 is CASSYEETTDTQYF. The CDR3 DNA reads TGTGCCAGCAGTTACGAGGAAACCACAGATACGCAGTATTTT. J is TRBJ2-3 and V is TRBV6-5; D is undetermined. The germline V gene encodes CDR1 MNHEY and CDR2 SVGAGI. This CDR3 is 14 amino acids long. The germline V and J ends were trimmed by 2 bases and 2 bases, with 8 bases remaining between them.

V usage is TRBV6-5 and J usage is TRBJ2-5, with 12 bases lining up with TRBD2. The V and J ends lost 6 bases and 7 bases, in that order; junction bases with no gene match: 9. CDR1 MNHEY and CDR2 SVGAGI come from the germline V gene. This CDR3 contains 15 residues. The CDR3: CASRLGLAGPMTQYF. CDR3 sequence (DNA): TGTGCCAGCAGACTGGGACTAGCGGGTCCCATGACCCAGTACTTC.

Worth noting for this clone: A much larger clone sits a single nucleotide away, making a read error possible. The gene calls are TRBV4-2 and TRBJ1-2; no reliable D call. Per the germline V gene, CDR1 is LGHNA and CDR2 is YNFKEQ. CDR3 length: 15 amino acids. Here the CDR3 reads CTSSQVVDTNYGYTF. CDR3 DNA sequence: TGTACCAGCAGCCAAGTCGTCGACACTAACTATGGCTACACCTTC.

The V call is TRBV4-3, the J call TRBJ2-7; D is possibly TRBD1 (5 bases). The V gene lost 0 bases and the J gene lost 7 bases, with 16 bases spanning the gap. This CDR3 has 15 amino acids. Germline loops: CDR1 LGHNA, CDR2 YSLEER. CDR3 sequence: CASSQDKGPPWEQYF. CDR3 sequence (DNA): TGCGCCAGCAGCCAAGATAAGGGGCCTCCCTGGGAGCAGTACTTC.

This clone was detected only a few times. The V gene is TRBV4-1, the J gene TRBJ1-1, with TRBD1 identical over 7 bases. V dropped 2 bases and J dropped 3; count of bases not matched to a gene: 15. This CDR3 has 18 residues. The germline CDR1 and CDR2 sequences are MGHRA and YSYEKL. DNA for the CDR3: TGCGCCAGCAGCCAAAGGCCACCCGAGGGGCAGGGGGACACTGAAGCTTTCTTT. Translating gives CASSQRPPEGQGDTEAFF.

The chain combines TRBV28 with TRBJ1-1; possibly TRBD1 for D (5 bases). From germline, CDR1 is MDHEN and CDR2 SYDVKM. The V gene lost 8 bases and the J gene lost 1 base, with 14 bases spanning the gap. The length of the CDR3 is 14 residues. Here the CDR3 reads CASPEGPGNTEAFF. As DNA, the CDR3 is TGTGCCAGCCCCGAGGGGCCTGGGAACACTGAAGCTTTCTTT.

As DNA, the CDR3 is TGTGCCAGCAGTCCGAGGGGGGCCATCGATGAGCAGTTCTTC. Translating gives CASSPRGAIDEQFF. V is TRBV6-4 and J is TRBJ2-1, with D possibly called TRBD1 or TRBD2 (6 bases each). The CDR3 has 14 residues. V lost 5 bases to trimming and J lost 8 bases, with 16 bases between them. Germline V CDR1 and CDR2: MRHNA, SNTAGT.

V gene TRBV6-5 combines with J gene TRBJ1-4; 7 nucleotides align to TRBD1. J gave up 8 bases and V 2 bases, and 11 bases lay outside the gene matches. This CDR3 is built from 16 residues. The germline V gene encodes CDR1 MNHEY and CDR2 SVGAGI. The CDR3 nucleotides are TGTGCCAGCAGTTACAGACAGGGAGGAGGAACCGAAAAACTGTTTTTT. Amino acids: CASSYRQGGGTEKLFF.

The chain recombines TRBV5-1 with TRBJ1-2, with D unresolved. V lost 2 bases and J lost 4, with 15 bases in between. Germline CDR1 reads SGHRS; CDR2 reads YFSETQ. This CDR3 is built from 15 residues. CDR3 residues: CASSFEGRGGYGYTF. The CDR3, as DNA: TGCGCCAGCAGCTTCGAAGGGAGAGGTGGCTATGGCTACACCTTC.

The chain recombines TRBV19 with TRBJ2-2; 8 bases match TRBD1. The germline V gene has CDR1 LNHDA and CDR2 SQIVND (reference sequence). J gave up 1 base and V 4 bases, and 2 bases lay outside the gene matches. The CDR3 has 15 amino acids. In DNA, the CDR3 is TGTGCCAGTAGTACTACAGGGGGGAACACCGGGGAGCTGTTTTTT. This sequence encodes CASSTTGGNTGELFF.